This TCR beta chain was recorded in a study of blood T cell repertoires in COVID-19. Study summary: T cells, B-cell-depleted T cells, or PBMCs supplied cDNA or gDNA.

Unmatched junction bases numbered 2, after V lost 4 bases and J lost 0 bases. CDR3 size: 14 residues. Germline CDR1 reads SGHDT; CDR2 reads YYEEEE. TCRdb keeps only in-frame clones here, not all; method: immunoSEQ multiplex PCR. Of approximately 150,000 clones listed, about 81% are singletons. Residents of about two dozen US areas, aged about 18 to 95 years, made up the participants. Donors were grouped by their self-reported clinical history. The clonotype originates from a man aged 35 to 55 with acute COVID-19. The J gene is TRBJ2-3, the V gene TRBV5-6; 7 bases match TRBD1. Sequenced input: PBMCs or T cells enriched from blood (not recorded which). In nucleotides, the CDR3 is TGTGCCAGCAGCGCGACAGGGAGCACAGATACGCAGTATTTT. Protein product: CASSATGSTDTQYF.